This T cell receptor beta chain was identified during a study of blood T cell repertoires in COVID-19. This CDR3 has 11 amino acids. CDR1 is GTSNPN and CDR2 is SVGIG in the germline V gene (reference sequence). Trimming stripped 2 bases from V and 9 bases from J, with 10 bases between. Repertoires were generated with immunoSEQ multiplex PCR, while TCRdb's copy carries only in-frame clones and drops some. The sample consists of about 95,000 clones, 87% of them appearing once. The chain recombines TRBV30 with TRBJ1-1, with D perhaps TRBD1 (6 bases). The material sequenced was peripheral blood. The source is a human donor in a cohort sampled during active COVID-19. The DNA of the CDR3 is TGTGCCTGGAGTCGAAGGGACAAAGCTTTCTTT. This encodes CAWSRRDKAFF.